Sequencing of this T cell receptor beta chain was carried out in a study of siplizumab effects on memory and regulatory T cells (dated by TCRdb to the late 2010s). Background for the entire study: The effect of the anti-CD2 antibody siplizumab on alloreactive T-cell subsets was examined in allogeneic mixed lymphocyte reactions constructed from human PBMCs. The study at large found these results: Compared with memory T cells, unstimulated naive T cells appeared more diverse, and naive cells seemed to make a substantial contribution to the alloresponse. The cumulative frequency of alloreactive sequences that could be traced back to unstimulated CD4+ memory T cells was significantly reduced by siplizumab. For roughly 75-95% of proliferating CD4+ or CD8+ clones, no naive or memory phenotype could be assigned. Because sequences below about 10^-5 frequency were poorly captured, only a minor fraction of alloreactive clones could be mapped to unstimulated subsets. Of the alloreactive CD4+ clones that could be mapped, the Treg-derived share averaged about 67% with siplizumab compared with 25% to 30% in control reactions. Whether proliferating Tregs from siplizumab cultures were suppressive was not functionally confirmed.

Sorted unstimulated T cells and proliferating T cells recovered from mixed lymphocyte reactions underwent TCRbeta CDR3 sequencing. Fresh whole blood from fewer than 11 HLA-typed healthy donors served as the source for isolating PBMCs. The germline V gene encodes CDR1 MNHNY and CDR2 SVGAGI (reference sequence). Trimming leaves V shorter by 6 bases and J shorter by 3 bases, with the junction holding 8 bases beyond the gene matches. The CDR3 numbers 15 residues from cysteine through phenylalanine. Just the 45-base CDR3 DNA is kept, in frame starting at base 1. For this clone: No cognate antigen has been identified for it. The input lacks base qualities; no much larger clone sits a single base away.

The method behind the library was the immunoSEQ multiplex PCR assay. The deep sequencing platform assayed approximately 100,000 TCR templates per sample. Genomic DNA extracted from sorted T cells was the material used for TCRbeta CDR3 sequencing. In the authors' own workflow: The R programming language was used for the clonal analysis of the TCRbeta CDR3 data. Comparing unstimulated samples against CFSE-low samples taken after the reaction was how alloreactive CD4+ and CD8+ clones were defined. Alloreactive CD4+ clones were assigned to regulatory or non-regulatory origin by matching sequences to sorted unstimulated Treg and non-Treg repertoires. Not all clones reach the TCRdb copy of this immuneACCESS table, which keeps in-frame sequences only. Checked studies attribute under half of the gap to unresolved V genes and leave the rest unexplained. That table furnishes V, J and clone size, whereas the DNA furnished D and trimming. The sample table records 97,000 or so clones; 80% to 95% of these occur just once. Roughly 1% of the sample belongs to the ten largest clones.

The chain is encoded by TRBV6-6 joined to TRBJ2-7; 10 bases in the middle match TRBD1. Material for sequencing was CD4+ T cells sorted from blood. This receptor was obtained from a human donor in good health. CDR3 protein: CASSPDRGRIYEQYF. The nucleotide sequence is TGTGCCAGCAGCCCTGACAGGGGGCGCATCTACGAGCAGTACTTC.